The sequence of this T cell receptor beta chain was determined in a study of blood T cell repertoires in COVID-19. Trimming removed 3 bases at V and 5 bases at J, with 16 bases between. The CDR3 runs 15 residues. Germline-derived CDR1 and CDR2 are MGHRA and YSYEKL. TCRdb's copy holds only in-frame clones and misses some; the assay was immunoSEQ multiplex PCR. The sample has approximately 300,000 clones; around 83% are singletons. The source is a woman between 50 and 59 years old with acute or convalescent COVID-19. Sequenced input: peripheral blood. This chain joins TRBV4-1 and TRBJ1-2; D is unclear. The CDR3 nucleotides are TGCGCCAGCAGCCAGGACGGGAACTCCTGGTATGGCTACACCTTC. Its translation is CASSQDGNSWYGYTF.